This paragraph covers one TCR beta chain sequence. Its antigen is as yet unknown. This entry comes from a study of OX40 agonist ivuxolimab in advanced cancers. Only in-frame clones appear in the TCRdb table, and some are missing; sequencing was by immunoSEQ multiplex PCR. The sample shows 75,000 to 100,000 clones, more than 75% of them seen only once. Study results and limitations: Both CD4+ and CD8+ T cell populations in blood had undergone clonal expansion by week 6 at 0.1 to 3.0 mg/kg.

A history of autoimmune disease or systemic immunosuppression excluded patients. The source of this sequence is an adult with an advanced solid tumor such as melanoma, head and neck, liver or kidney cancer. Sequencing was performed on CD4+ or CD8+ T cells sorted from blood, taken in a trial of the OX40 agonist ivuxolimab.

In DNA, the CDR3 is TGCGCCAGCAGTGTTGCGGGCGCGGGAGAGACCCAGTACTTC. Translating gives CASSVAGAGETQYF. The V gene is TRBV10-1, the J gene TRBJ2-5; D possibly corresponds to TRBD2 (5 bases). V lost 4 bases and J 4 bases, leaving 13 bases between the germline ends. Looked up from germline, CDR1 is WNHNN and CDR2 is SYGVQD (reference sequence). CDR3 length: 14 residues.